Sequencing of this TCR beta chain was carried out in a study of blood T cell repertoires in COVID-19. Study-level information: T cells, B-cell-depleted T cells, or PBMCs supplied cDNA or gDNA.

Germline CDR1 SGHRS, CDR2 YFSETQ. J lost 7 bases, V lost 1 base, and 4 bases had no gene match. This CDR3 comprises 15 residues. This table comes from immunoSEQ multiplex PCR, and its TCRdb copy is limited to in-frame clones, with some not included. The sample has over 55,000 clones; roughly 87% are singletons. This TCR derives from a woman older than 75 with COVID-19, enrolled during active disease. V gene TRBV5-1 combines with J gene TRBJ2-1; 11 bases agree with TRBD1. The specimen sequenced was peripheral blood. The CDR3 nucleotides read TGCGCCAGCAGCTTGTGGACAGGGGGCAGGAATGAGCAGTTCTTC. Translating it yields CASSLWTGGRNEQFF.